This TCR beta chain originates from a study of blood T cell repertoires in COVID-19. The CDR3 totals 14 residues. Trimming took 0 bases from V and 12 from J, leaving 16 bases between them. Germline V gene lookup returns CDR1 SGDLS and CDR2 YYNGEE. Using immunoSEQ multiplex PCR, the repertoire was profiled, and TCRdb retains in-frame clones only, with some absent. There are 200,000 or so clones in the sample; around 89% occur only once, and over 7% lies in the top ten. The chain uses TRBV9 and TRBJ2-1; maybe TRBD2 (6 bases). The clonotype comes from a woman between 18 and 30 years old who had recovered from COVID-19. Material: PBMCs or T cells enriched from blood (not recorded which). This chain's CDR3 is CASSVGPSVVVQFF. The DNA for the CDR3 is TGTGCCAGCAGCGTAGGTCCTAGCGTAGTGGTGCAGTTCTTC. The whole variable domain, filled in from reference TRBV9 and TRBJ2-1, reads DSGVTQTPKHLITATGQRVTLRCSPRSGDLSVYWYQQSLDQGLQFLIQYYNGEERAKGNILERFSAQQFPDLHSELNLSSLELGDSALYFCASSVGPSVVVQFFGPGTRLTVL.